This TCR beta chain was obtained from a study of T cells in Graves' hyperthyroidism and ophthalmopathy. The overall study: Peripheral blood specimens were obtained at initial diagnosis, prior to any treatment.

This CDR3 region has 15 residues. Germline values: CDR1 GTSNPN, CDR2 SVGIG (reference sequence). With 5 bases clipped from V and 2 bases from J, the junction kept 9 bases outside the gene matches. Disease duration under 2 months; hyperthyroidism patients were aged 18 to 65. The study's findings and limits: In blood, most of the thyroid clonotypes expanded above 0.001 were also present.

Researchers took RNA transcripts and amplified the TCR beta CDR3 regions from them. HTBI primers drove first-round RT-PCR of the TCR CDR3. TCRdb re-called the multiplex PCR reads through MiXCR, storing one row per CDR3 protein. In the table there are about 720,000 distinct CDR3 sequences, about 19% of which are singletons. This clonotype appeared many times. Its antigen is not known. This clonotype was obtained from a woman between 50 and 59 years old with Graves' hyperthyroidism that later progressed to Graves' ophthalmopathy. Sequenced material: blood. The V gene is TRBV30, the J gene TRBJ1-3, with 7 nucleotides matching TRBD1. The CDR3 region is CAWDREGGTGNTIYF. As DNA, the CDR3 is TGTGCCTGGGACAGGGAGGGAGGCACTGGAAACACCATATATTTT.